These 21 T cell receptor beta chains share one sample of origin, sequenced in a study of cytomegalovirus exposure and HLA in healthy donors. It was with 60 Vbeta and 13 Jbeta primers that the PCR ran. The table came from immunoSEQ multiplex PCR; TCRdb's copy has only in-frame clones and leaves some out. This table has 110,000 or so clones, approximately 67% appearing once. The source material was PBMCs. These receptors were collected from a man between 18 and 29 years old in good health and CMV-seropositive.

The J gene is TRBJ1-6, the V gene TRBV6-5; tentatively, D is TRBD1 (6 bases). Germline CDR1 MNHEY, CDR2 SVGAGI. The CDR3 loop spans 16 amino acids. The V gene lost 4 bases and the J gene lost 5 bases, with 15 bases spanning the gap. The CDR3 region has the DNA TGTGCCAGCAGTTCCCAGGGCGGGGGGCATAATTCACCCCTCCACTTT. Translating it yields CASSSQGGGHNSPLHF.

The rearrangement uses TRBV6-1 and TRBJ1-4; no firm D call. The germline V gene encodes CDR1 MNHNS and CDR2 SASEGT. Between the trimmed V and J ends, which lost 1 base and 6 bases, there was a span of 12 bases. This CDR3 is 15 amino acids long. The CDR3 DNA reads TGTGCCAGCAGTGAAGTAGCGGACGGTGATGAAAAACTGTTTTTT. Translated, it gives CASSEVADGDEKLFF.

The chain uses TRBV11-2 and TRBJ1-1; 8 positions match TRBD1. From germline, CDR1 is SGHAT and CDR2 FQNNGV. The trim removed 3 bases at V and 1 base at J, leaving 10 bases unmatched. This CDR3 comprises 17 residues. The CDR3 protein is CASSFQTGAVSNTEAFF. In nucleotides, the CDR3 is TGTGCCAGCAGCTTTCAGACAGGGGCGGTCTCGAACACTGAAGCTTTCTTT. The whole variable domain, remainder taken from reference TRBV11-2 and TRBJ1-1, is EAGVAQSPRYKIIEKRQSVAFWCNPISGHATLYWYQQILGQGPKLLIQFQNNGVVDDSQLPKDRFSAERLKGVDSTLKIQPAKLEDSAVYLCASSFQTGAVSNTEAFFGQGTRLTVV.

The rearrangement links TRBV18 to TRBJ2-1, with D possibly being TRBD1 (5 bases). Trimming stripped 3 bases from V and 1 base from J, with 13 bases between. Germline V gene lookup returns CDR1 KGHSH and CDR2 LQKENI. The CDR3 loop spans 16 amino acids. The CDR3 nucleotides are TGTGCCAGCTCACCCACCCAGGGTCGTTCCTACAATGAGCAGTTCTTC. Translation: CASSPTQGRSYNEQFF.

This clone occurred a few times. The V and J genes are TRBV5-1 and TRBJ2-3, with TRBD2 as a possible D gene (6 bases). CDR3 length equals 14 residues. CDR1 is SGHRS, CDR2 YFSETQ, per germline. V was trimmed by 0 bases and J by 6 bases, leaving 11 bases between them. CDR3: CASSLAAGLDTQYF. The CDR3 DNA is TGCGCCAGCAGCTTGGCGGCGGGGCTTGATACGCAGTATTTT.

The rearrangement links TRBV28 to TRBJ1-6, with TRBD1 identical over 10 bases. The CDR3 has 15 residues. Unmatched junction bases numbered 9, after V lost 6 bases and J lost 10 bases. Germline CDR1 and CDR2: MDHEN and SYDVKM. The CDR3 region is CASRTHGTGASPLHF. CDR3 coding DNA: TGTGCCAGCAGAACCCACGGGACAGGGGCATCACCCCTCCACTTT.

V gene TRBV30 combines with J gene TRBJ1-1, with TRBD1 identical over 7 bases. The J segment lost 1 base and the V segment lost 3 bases, leaving 5 bases of the junction unmatched. The CDR3 spans 14 residues. Germline values: CDR1 GTSNPN, CDR2 SVGIG (reference sequence). DNA of the CDR3: TGTGCCTGGAGCGTGCGGACAGGGAACACTGAAGCTTTCTTT. Its translation: CAWSVRTGNTEAFF. The complete variable domain, with remaining parts taken from reference TRBV30 and TRBJ1-1, reads SQTIHQWPATLVQPVGSPLSLECTVEGTSNPNLYWYRQAAGRGLQLLFYSVGIGQISSEVPQNLSASRPQDRQFILSSKKLLLSDSGFYLCAWSVRTGNTEAFFGQGTRLTVV.

The V gene is TRBV10-1, the J gene TRBJ2-1; 15 bases fit TRBD2. The CDR3 contains 18 residues. The germline CDR1 and CDR2 sequences are WNHNN and SYGVQD (reference sequence). The junction had 2 bases not matched to a gene; V was cut back by 2 bases and J by 0 bases. This CDR3 is CASSEGLAGGSSYNEQFF. In DNA, the CDR3 is TGCGCCAGCAGTGAGGGACTAGCGGGGGGGAGCTCCTACAATGAGCAGTTCTTC.

This clone was counted only a few times. The chain couples TRBV6-4 to TRBJ2-1; 8 bases map to TRBD2. Per germline, CDR1 MRHNA and CDR2 SNTAGT. The CDR3 sequence is 15 residues long. The V and J ends lost 0 bases and 5 bases, in that order; junction bases with no gene match: 3. The CDR3 loop is CASSDSSGGHNEQFF. The CDR3 DNA reads as TGTGCCAGCAGTGACTCGAGCGGGGGCCACAATGAGCAGTTCTTC.

The chain carries TRBV29-1 and TRBJ2-5, with D possibly being TRBD2 (6 bases). V was clipped by 4 bases and J by 3 bases, with 9 bases between them. Per germline, CDR1 SQVTM and CDR2 ANQGSEA. This CDR3 is 12 amino acids long. CDR3 nucleotide sequence: TGCAGCGTTGCATCGGGGGAAGAGACCCAGTACTTC. This gives the protein CSVASGEETQYF.

The chain uses TRBV9 and TRBJ2-1, with TRBD2 matching over 7 bases. This CDR3 comprises 18 residues. With V trimmed by 0 bases and J by 8 bases, 17 bases remained unmatched. Germline assignment: CDR1 SGDLS and CDR2 YYNGEE. Here the CDR3 reads CASSVATASGGIHYEQFF. CDR3 DNA sequence: TGTGCCAGCAGCGTAGCTACGGCTAGCGGTGGCATCCACTATGAGCAGTTCTTC.

The V gene is TRBV5-6, the J gene TRBJ2-5; 9 nucleotides line up with TRBD2. The CDR3 spans 16 residues. CDR1 is SGHDT and CDR2 is YYEEEE in the germline V gene. After removal of 0 bases from V and 4 bases from J, the junction contained 7 bases not matched to a gene. The CDR3 region is CASSLVGGGAVETQYF. The CDR3 DNA reads as TGTGCCAGCAGCTTGGTTGGCGGGGGGGCTGTAGAGACCCAGTACTTC.

The chain combines TRBV29-1 with TRBJ2-2; 7 positions match TRBD2. CDR1 is SQVTM and CDR2 is ANQGSEA in the germline V gene. V trimming: 4 bases; J trimming: 4 bases; junction bases outside the gene matches: 0. This CDR3 region has 12 residues. The CDR3 loop reads CSVAGGTGELFF. CDR3 DNA: TGCAGCGTTGCGGGGGGCACCGGGGAGCTGTTTTTT.

The chain joins TRBV28 to TRBJ2-7; TRBD1 aligns across 9 bases. Per the germline V gene, CDR1 is MDHEN and CDR2 is SYDVKM. Unmatched junction bases numbered 12, after V lost 5 bases and J lost 7 bases. This CDR3 contains 15 residues. CDR3 DNA: TGTGCCAGCAGTCAACCCAGGGACAGGGATTTTGAGCAGTACTTC. Protein sequence: CASSQPRDRDFEQYF.

The rearrangement joins TRBV5-1 to TRBJ1-2; 7 bases fit TRBD1. V lost 4 bases and J lost 6; bases outside the gene matches: 6. The CDR3 spans 13 residues. CDR1 SGHRS and CDR2 YFSETQ come from the germline V gene. The CDR3, as DNA: TGCGCCAGCAGCCTGGACAGGCTGAATGGCTACACCTTC. Translation gives CASSLDRLNGYTF.

This clone came up a few times. V gene TRBV4-1 combines with J gene TRBJ1-1, with a possible D match to TRBD1 (5 bases). This CDR3 has 12 residues. V lost 3 bases, J lost 8 bases, and 10 bases lay in between. Germline lookup yields CDR1 MGHRA and CDR2 YSYEKL. CDR3 in amino acids: CASSQGGYEAFF. The CDR3 nucleotides are TGCGCCAGCAGCCAGGGGGGGTACGAAGCTTTCTTT.

V is TRBV6-1 and J is TRBJ2-5; 11 nucleotides match TRBD1. This CDR3 has 12 amino acids. Trimming at V came to 3 bases and at J to 11 bases, leaving 2 bases not matched to a gene. Germline V lookup: CDR1 MNHNS, CDR2 SASEGT. The CDR3 DNA is TGTGCCAGCAGTGAGGGGACAGGGGGGCAGTACTTC. Its protein product is CASSEGTGGQYF.

This chain connects TRBV6-6 to TRBJ2-5; 11 bases are shared with TRBD1. Trimming took 6 bases from V and 4 from J; bases not matched to a gene: 1. The CDR3 consists of 13 residues. Germline lookup yields CDR1 MNHNY and CDR2 SVGAGI (reference sequence). CDR3 nucleotide sequence: TGTGCCAGCAGCGGGACAGGGGGAGAGACCCAGTACTTC. Translated, it gives CASSGTGGETQYF.

This clone was detected only a few times. This sequence joins TRBV6-1 and TRBJ1-2, with TRBD1 as a possible D gene (6 bases). The V end was cut by 6 bases, the J end by 4 bases, with 12 bases between. There are 13 residues in the CDR3. The germline gives CDR1 MNHNS, CDR2 SASEGT. CDR3 coding DNA: TGTGCCAGCAGAAGTGACAGGTCCTATGGCTACACCTTC. Encoded protein: CASRSDRSYGYTF.

The V gene is TRBV19, the J gene TRBJ1-1, with D possibly being TRBD1 (6 bases). The CDR3 runs 13 residues. Germline V gene lookup returns CDR1 LNHDA and CDR2 SQIVND (reference sequence). Trimming removed 7 bases from V and 5 bases from J, with 14 bases in between. CDR3: CASTQGFGTEAFF. The CDR3 bases are TGTGCCAGTACCCAGGGGTTTGGTACTGAAGCTTTCTTT. Together with reference TRBV19 and TRBJ1-1, the CDR3 gives the full variable domain: DGGITQSPKYLFRKEGQNVTLSCEQNLNHDAMYWYRQDPGQGLRLIYYSQIVNDFQKGDIAEGYSVSREKKESFPLTVTSAQKNPTAFYLCASTQGFGTEAFFGQGTRLTVV.

CDR3 DNA: TGCGCCAGCAGCCCTAGGACAGGGGCGATGGCTACGCAGTATTTT. It is translated as CASSPRTGAMATQYF. V is TRBV5-1 and J is TRBJ2-3; 9 bases match TRBD1. Germline CDR1 is SGHRS and CDR2 is YFSETQ. The CDR3 sequence is 15 residues long. The junction had 11 bases not matched to a gene; V was cut back by 4 bases and J by 8 bases.